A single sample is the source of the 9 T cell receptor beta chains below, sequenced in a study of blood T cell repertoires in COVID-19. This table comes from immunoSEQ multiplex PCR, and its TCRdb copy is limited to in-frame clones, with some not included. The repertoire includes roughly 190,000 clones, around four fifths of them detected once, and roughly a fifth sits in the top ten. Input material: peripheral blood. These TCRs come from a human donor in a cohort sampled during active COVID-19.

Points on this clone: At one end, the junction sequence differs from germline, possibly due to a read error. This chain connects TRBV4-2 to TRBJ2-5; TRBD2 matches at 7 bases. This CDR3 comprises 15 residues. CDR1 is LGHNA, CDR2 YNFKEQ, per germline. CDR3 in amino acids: CASSPRLAREEAQYF. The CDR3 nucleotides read TGTGCCAGCAGCCCTAGACTAGCCAGGGAAGAGGCCCAGTACTTC.

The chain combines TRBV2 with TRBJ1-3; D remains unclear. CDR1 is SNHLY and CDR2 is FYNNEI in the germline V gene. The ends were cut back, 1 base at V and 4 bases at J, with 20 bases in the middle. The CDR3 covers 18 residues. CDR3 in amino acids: CASSEVVGRGTSGNTIYF. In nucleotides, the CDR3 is TGTGCCAGCAGTGAAGTGGTGGGCCGTGGCACATCGGGAAACACCATATATTTT.

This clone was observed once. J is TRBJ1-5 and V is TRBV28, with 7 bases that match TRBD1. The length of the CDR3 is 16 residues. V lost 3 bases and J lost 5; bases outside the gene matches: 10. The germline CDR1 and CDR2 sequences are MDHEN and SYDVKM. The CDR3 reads CASSLTVTGEDQPQHF. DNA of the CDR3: TGTGCCAGCAGTTTGACTGTTACAGGGGAGGATCAGCCCCAGCATTTT.

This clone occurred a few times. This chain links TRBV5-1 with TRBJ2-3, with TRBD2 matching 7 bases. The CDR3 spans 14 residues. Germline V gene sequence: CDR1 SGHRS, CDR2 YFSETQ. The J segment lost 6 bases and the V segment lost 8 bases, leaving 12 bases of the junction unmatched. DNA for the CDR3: TGCGCCAGTGGAAAGTCGCGGGGGTCGGATACGCAGTATTTT. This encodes CASGKSRGSDTQYF.

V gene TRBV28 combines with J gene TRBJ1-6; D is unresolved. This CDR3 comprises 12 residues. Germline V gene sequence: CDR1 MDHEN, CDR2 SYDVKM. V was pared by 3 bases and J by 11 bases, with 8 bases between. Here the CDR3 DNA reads TGTGCCAGCAGTTTCCGCGGGGCACCCCTCCACTTT. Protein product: CASSFRGAPLHF. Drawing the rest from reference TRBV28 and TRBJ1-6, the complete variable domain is DVKVTQSSRYLVKRTGEKVFLECVQDMDHENMFWYRQDPGLGLRLIYFSYDVKMKEKGDIPEGYSVSREKKERFSLILESASTNQTSMYLCASSFRGAPLHFGNGTRLTVT.

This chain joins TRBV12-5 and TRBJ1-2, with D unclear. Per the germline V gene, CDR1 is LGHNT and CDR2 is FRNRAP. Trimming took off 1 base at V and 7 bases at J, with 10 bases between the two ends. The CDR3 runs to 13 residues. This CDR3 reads CASGLGGEGGYTF. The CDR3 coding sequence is TGTGCTAGTGGTTTGGGCGGGGAAGGTGGCTACACCTTC.

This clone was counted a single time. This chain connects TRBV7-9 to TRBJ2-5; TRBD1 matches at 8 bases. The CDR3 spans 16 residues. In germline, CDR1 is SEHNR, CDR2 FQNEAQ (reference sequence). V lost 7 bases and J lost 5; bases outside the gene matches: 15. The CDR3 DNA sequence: TGTGCCAGCACGATCACCGGGACAGGTCTTTTGGAGACCCAGTACTTC. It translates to CASTITGTGLLETQYF. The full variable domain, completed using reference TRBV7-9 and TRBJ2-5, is DTGVSQNPRHKITKRGQNVTFRCDPISEHNRLYWYRQTLGQGPEFLTYFQNEAQLEKSRLLSDRFSAERPKGSFSTLEIQRTEQGDSAMYLCASTITGTGLLETQYFGPGTRLLVL.

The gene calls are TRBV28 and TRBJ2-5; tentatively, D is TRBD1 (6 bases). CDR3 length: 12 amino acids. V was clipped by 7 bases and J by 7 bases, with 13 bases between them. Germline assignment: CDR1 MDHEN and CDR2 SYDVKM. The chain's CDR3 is CASTLPRGTQYF. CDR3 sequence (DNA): TGTGCCAGCACCCTCCCCAGGGGGACCCAGTACTTC.

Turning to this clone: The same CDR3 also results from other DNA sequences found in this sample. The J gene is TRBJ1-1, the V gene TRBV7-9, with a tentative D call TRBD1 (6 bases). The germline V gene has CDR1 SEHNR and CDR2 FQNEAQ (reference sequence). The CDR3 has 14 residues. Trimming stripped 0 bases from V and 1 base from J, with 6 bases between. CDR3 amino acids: CASSLAQGNTEAFF. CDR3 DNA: TGTGCCAGCAGCTTAGCACAGGGGAACACTGAAGCTTTCTTT.